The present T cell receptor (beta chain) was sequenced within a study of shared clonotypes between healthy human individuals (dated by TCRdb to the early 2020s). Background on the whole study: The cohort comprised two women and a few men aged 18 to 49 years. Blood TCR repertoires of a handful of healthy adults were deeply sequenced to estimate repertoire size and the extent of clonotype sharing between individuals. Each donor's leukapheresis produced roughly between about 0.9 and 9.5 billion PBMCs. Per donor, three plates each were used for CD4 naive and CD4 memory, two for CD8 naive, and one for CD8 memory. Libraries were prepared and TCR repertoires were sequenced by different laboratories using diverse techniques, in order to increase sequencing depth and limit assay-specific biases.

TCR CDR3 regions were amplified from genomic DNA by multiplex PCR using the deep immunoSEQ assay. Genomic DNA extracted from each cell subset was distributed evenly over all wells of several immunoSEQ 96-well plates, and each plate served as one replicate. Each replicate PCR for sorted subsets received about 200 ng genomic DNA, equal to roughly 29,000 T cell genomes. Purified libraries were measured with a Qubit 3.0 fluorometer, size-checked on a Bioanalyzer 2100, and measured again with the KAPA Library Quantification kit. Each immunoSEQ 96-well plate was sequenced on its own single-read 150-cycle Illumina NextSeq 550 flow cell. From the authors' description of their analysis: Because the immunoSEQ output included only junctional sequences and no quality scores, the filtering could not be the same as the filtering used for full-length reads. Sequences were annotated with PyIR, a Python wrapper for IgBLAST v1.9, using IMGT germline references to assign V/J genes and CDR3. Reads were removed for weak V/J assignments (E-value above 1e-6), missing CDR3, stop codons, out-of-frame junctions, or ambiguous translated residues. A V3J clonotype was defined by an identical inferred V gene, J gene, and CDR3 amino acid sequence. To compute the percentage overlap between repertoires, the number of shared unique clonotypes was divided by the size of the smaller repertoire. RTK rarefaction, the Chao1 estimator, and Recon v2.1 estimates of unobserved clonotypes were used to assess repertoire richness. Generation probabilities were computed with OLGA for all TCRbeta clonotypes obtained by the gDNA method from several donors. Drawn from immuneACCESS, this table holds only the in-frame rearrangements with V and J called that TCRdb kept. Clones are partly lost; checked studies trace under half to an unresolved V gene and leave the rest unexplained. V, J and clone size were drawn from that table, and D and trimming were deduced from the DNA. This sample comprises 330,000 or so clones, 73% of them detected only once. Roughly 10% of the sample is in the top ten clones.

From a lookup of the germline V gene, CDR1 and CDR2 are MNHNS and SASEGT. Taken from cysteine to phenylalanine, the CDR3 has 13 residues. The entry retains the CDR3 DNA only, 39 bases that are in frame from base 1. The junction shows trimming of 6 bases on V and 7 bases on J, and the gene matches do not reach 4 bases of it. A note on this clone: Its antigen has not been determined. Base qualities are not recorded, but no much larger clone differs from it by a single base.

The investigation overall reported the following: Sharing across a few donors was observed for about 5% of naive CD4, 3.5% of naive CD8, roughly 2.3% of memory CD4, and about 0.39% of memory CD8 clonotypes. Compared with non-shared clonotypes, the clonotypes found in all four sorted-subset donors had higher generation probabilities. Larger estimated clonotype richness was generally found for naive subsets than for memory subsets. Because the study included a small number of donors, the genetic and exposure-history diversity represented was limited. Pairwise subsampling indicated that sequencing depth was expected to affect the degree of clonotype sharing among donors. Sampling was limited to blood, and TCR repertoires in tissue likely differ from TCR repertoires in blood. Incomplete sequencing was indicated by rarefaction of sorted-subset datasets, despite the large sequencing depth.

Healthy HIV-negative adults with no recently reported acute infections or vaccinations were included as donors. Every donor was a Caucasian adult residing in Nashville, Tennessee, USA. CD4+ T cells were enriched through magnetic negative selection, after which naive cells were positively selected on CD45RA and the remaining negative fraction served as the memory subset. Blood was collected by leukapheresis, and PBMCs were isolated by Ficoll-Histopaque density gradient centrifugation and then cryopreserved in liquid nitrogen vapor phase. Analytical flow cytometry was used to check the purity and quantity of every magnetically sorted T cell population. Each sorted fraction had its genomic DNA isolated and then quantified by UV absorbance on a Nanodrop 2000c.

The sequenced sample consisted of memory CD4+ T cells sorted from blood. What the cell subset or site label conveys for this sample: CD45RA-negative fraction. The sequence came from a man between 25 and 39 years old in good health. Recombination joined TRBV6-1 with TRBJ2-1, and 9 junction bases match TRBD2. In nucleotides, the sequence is TGTGCCAGCAGCCGGACTAGCGAGAATGAGCAGTTCTTC. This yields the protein CASSRTSENEQFF.